Listed below are T cell receptor beta chains from one sample, sequenced in a study of blood T cell repertoires in COVID-19. The assay was immunoSEQ multiplex PCR, and TCRdb's table has in-frame clones only and misses some. The sample includes around 95,000 clones, over 65% of them seen just once. Sequenced input: peripheral blood. The receptors were gathered from a human donor in a cohort sampled during active COVID-19. Both conserved end residues are part of each CDR3. The order of the fields is J gene, D gene, V gene, clone size, CDR3 protein, CDR3 DNA. D genes are given only for firm matches. Size is omitted from some rows. Given values are once, few, many or a class for expanded clones.

TRBJ2-3,.,TRBV10-3,large,CAISESSGRGTGDTQYF,TGTGCCATCAGTGAGTCTAGTGGCAGGGGAACGGGAGATACGCAGTATTTT
TRBJ1-6,.,TRBV5-4,few,CASSKKQGDNSPLHF,TGTGCCAGCAGTAAAAAACAGGGAGATAATTCACCCCTCCACTTT
TRBJ2-3,.,TRBV7-6,once,CASSRLTGTLSTDTQYF,TGTGCCAGCAGCCGTTTAACCGGGACTCTTAGCACAGATACGCAGTATTTT
TRBJ2-1,TRBD2,TRBV10-3,.,CAISESGALDEQFF,TGTGCCATCAGTGAAAGCGGGGCCCTCGATGAGCAGTTCTTC
TRBJ2-3,TRBD1,TRBV6-5,.,CASRTGGRSTDTQYF,TGTGCCAGCAGGACAGGGGGTCGGAGCACAGATACGCAGTATTTT
TRBJ1-5,.,TRBV6-6,.,CASSYGDTVFSVIQHF,TGTGCCAGCAGTTACGGGGACACCGTCTTTAGTGTAATCCAGCATTTT
TRBJ2-2,.,TRBV21-1,.,CASPKRSGGLNTGELFF,TGTGCCAGCCCCAAGAGGAGCGGGGGCTTGAACACCGGGGAGCTGTTTTTT
TRBJ2-1,TRBD2,TRBV7-6,.,CASSLVGSGDNEQFF,TGTGCCAGCAGCTTAGTGGGTAGCGGGGACAATGAGCAGTTCTTC
TRBJ1-1,TRBD1,TRBV2,.,CASSDRVNTEAFF,TGTGCCAGCAGCGACAGGGTGAACACTGAAGCTTTCTTT
TRBJ2-7,.,TRBV6-5,.,CASSRQYSYEQYF,TGTGCCAGCAGTCGACAGTACTCCTACGAGCAGTACTTC
TRBJ2-7,.,TRBV18,.,CASSPGEAGSAAEQYF,TGTGCCAGCTCACCGGGTGAGGCGGGGTCGGCGGCCGAGCAGTACTTC
TRBJ2-5,.,TRBV6-5,.,CASSYSIQKPQETQYF,TGTGCCAGCAGTTACTCGATACAAAAACCCCAAGAGACCCAGTACTTC
TRBJ2-7,.,TRBV2,.,CASSVNGGHYEQYF,TGTGCCAGCAGTGTGAACGGGGGTCACTACGAGCAGTACTTC
TRBJ2-6,.,TRBV6-2/TRBV6-3,.,CASSYLSGANVLTF,TGTGCCAGCAGTTACCTCTCTGGGGCCAACGTCCTGACTTTC
TRBJ1-4,.,TRBV30,once,CAWRTGQRDHNEKLFF,TGTGCCTGGAGGACAGGACAGCGGGATCATAATGAAAAACTGTTTTTT
TRBJ2-3,TRBD2,TRBV11-2,.,CASRIAGGTDTQYF,TGTGCCAGCAGGATAGCGGGGGGCACAGATACGCAGTATTTT
TRBJ2-3,.,TRBV19,.,CASSIGAPDTQYF,TGTGCCAGTAGTATTGGAGCTCCAGATACGCAGTATTTT
TRBJ1-5,.,TRBV7-6,.,CASSLARQGHFIYSNQPQHF,TGTGCCAGCAGCTTAGCCCGGCAGGGACATTTTATCTATAGCAATCAGCCCCAGCATTTT
TRBJ1-1,.,TRBV29-1,.,CSVMRNTEAFF,TGCAGCGTTATGAGGAACACTGAAGCTTTCTTT
TRBJ2-5,TRBD2,TRBV5-6,once,CASSLGDLAGWGETQYF,TGTGCCAGCAGCTTGGGTGATCTAGCGGGGTGGGGAGAGACCCAGTACTTC
TRBJ2-1,.,TRBV10-3,.,CAISYRDEQFF,TGTGCCATCAGTTACAGAGATGAGCAGTTCTTC
TRBJ2-4,.,TRBV6-1,.,CASSDRRGALAKNIQYF,TGTGCCAGCAGTGATCGGAGGGGCGCCCTAGCCAAAAACATTCAGTACTTC
TRBJ2-7,.,TRBV9,.,CASSVGGGQGGSYEQYF,TGTGCCAGCAGCGTAGGAGGCGGACAGGGAGGGTCCTACGAGCAGTACTTC
TRBJ1-6,TRBD1,TRBV5-6,.,CASSLATGGPRPLHF,TGTGCCAGCAGCTTGGCAACAGGGGGCCCGCGACCCCTCCACTTT
TRBJ2-5,TRBD2,TRBV4-1,.,CASSQGTGLAVGETQYF,TGCGCCAGCAGCCAGGGTACGGGACTAGCGGTGGGGGAGACCCAGTACTTC
TRBJ2-5,.,TRBV11-2,.,CASSLDLRVSREEETQYF,TGTGCCAGCAGCTTAGATCTAAGGGTGTCTCGGGAAGAAGAGACCCAGTACTTC
TRBJ2-3,.,TRBV5-1,.,CASSSGTSTDTQYF,TGCGCCAGCAGCTCCGGGACTAGCACAGATACGCAGTATTTT
TRBJ2-1,.,TRBV9,.,CASSVAWSSYNEQFF,TGTGCCAGCAGCGTAGCCTGGAGCTCCTACAATGAGCAGTTCTTC
TRBJ2-1,TRBD2,TRBV6-7,.,CASPSWGGEGNEQFF,TGTGCCAGCCCCTCGTGGGGTGGGGAGGGCAATGAGCAGTTCTTC
TRBJ2-7,.,TRBV11-2,.,CASSSVYEQYF,TGTGCCAGCAGCTCAGTTTACGAGCAGTACTTC